One sample yielded the 17 T cell receptor beta chains listed below, sequenced in a study of cytomegalovirus exposure and HLA in healthy donors. Use of 60 Vbeta and 13 Jbeta primers characterized the PCR. Assay used: immunoSEQ multiplex PCR; TCRdb lists only in-frame clones, some missing. This table has a few hundred thousand clones, more than 60% appearing once. Source material: PBMCs. These receptors all come from a man aged 35 to 55 in good health and CMV-seronegative.

The chain is built from TRBV5-5 and TRBJ2-2, with 13 bases that match TRBD2. V trimming: 1 base; J trimming: 3 bases; junction bases outside the gene matches: 0. Germline V gene lookup returns CDR1 SGHKS and CDR2 YYEKEE (reference sequence). This CDR3 is 16 amino acids long. This CDR3 reads CASSLTSGRDTGELFF. The CDR3 region has the DNA TGTGCCAGCAGCTTGACTAGCGGGAGGGACACCGGGGAGCTGTTTTTT.

V is TRBV5-8 and J is TRBJ2-7, with TRBD1 matching over 7 bases. The CDR3 spans 15 residues. The V segment lost 4 bases and the J segment 2 bases; nucleotides outside the gene matches: 9. Germline V lookup: CDR1 SGHTS, CDR2 YDEGEE. The CDR3 sequence is CASSLPGTVPYEQYF. DNA for the CDR3: TGTGCCAGCAGCCTCCCGGGGACAGTCCCCTACGAGCAGTACTTC.

The chain recombines TRBV2 with TRBJ1-5; D might be TRBD1 (6 bases). The ends were cut back, 5 bases at V and 3 bases at J, with 8 bases in the middle. The CDR3 covers 13 residues. Germline loops: CDR1 SNHLY, CDR2 FYNNEI. The CDR3 reads CASSRGANQPQHF. The CDR3 DNA reads TGTGCCAGCAGTCGGGGGGCCAATCAGCCCCAGCATTTT.

The chain carries TRBV25-1 and TRBJ2-1, with TRBD1 identical over 7 bases. Trimming took 1 base from V and 1 from J; bases not matched to a gene: 1. CDR3 length equals 15 residues. Germline CDR1 and CDR2: MGHDK and SYGVNS. As DNA, the CDR3 is TGTGCCAGCAGTGAATTGGGACAGTCCTACAATGAGCAGTTCTTC. Translating gives CASSELGQSYNEQFF.

This chain joins TRBV2 and TRBJ2-1, with TRBD2 matching 9 bases. The V gene's germline CDR1 is SNHLY and CDR2 FYNNEI. J gave up 5 bases and V 0 bases, and 8 bases lay outside the gene matches. The CDR3 has 17 amino acids. The CDR3 nucleotides read TGTGCCAGCAGTGAAGCGCTAGGTCTAGCGGGAAACAATGAGCAGTTCTTC. Its protein is CASSEALGLAGNNEQFF.

This clone was seen a handful of times. The chain is built from TRBV28 and TRBJ2-2; weak D call: TRBD2 (5 bases). The CDR3 is made up of 18 amino acids. The V end lost 6 bases, the J end lost 6 bases, and 26 bases lay between the germline ends. Germline V gene sequence: CDR1 MDHEN, CDR2 SYDVKM. As DNA, the CDR3 is TGTGCCAGCAGGGGTCGACCAGGCGGAGGCGGCGGCGCCGGGGAGCTGTTTTTT. This codes for CASRGRPGGGGGAGELFF.

The V gene is TRBV7-2, the J gene TRBJ2-5; 7 bases fit TRBD1. The junction had 7 bases not matched to a gene; V was cut back by 4 bases and J by 2 bases. In germline, CDR1 is SGHTA, CDR2 FQGNSA. The CDR3 is 15 amino acids. The CDR3 DNA reads TGTGCCAGCAGCTCCACAGGGGCCAGGCAAGAGACCCAGTACTTC. Translation gives CASSSTGARQETQYF.

The J gene is TRBJ1-2, the V gene TRBV4-1; 9 positions match TRBD1. V shed 1 base and J 2 bases; nucleotides not matched to a gene: 8. Germline V gives CDR1 MGHRA, CDR2 YSYEKL. This CDR3 has 17 residues. CDR3 sequence: CASSQAPYRGLNYGYTF. The CDR3 nucleotides are TGCGCCAGCAGCCAAGCGCCCTACAGGGGGCTCAACTATGGCTACACCTTC.

V usage is TRBV29-1 and J usage is TRBJ2-5; 7 bases fit TRBD2. CDR3 size: 13 residues. CDR1 SQVTM and CDR2 ANQGSEA come from the germline V gene. V shed 1 base, J shed 4 bases, and the junction held 3 bases outside the gene matches. CDR3 amino acids: CSVEGRGGETQYF. The DNA for the CDR3 is TGCAGCGTTGAAGGTCGCGGGGGAGAGACCCAGTACTTC.

In its sample, this clone was seen a few times. The rearrangement links TRBV7-2 to TRBJ1-5; no definite D call. Trimming shortened V by 2 bases and J by 2 bases, and 10 bases separated the two germline ends. The germline gives CDR1 SGHTA, CDR2 FQGNSA. This CDR3 has 15 amino acids. Written as DNA, the CDR3 is TGTGCCAGCAGCTTACTCGGGATCCGCAATCAGCCCCAGCATTTT. It specifies CASSLLGIRNQPQHF.

The chain has TRBV9 and TRBJ1-1, with no clear D. Germline CDR1 and CDR2: SGDLS and YYNGEE. Deletions cut 3 bases from V and 4 bases from J, with 7 bases between. CDR3 size: 12 residues. The CDR3 DNA follows: TGTGCCAGCAGCGCCTTCGGCACTGAAGCTTTCTTT. Protein product: CASSAFGTEAFF.

The chain has TRBV7-9 and TRBJ1-2; D not certain. Germline V CDR1 and CDR2: SEHNR, FQNEAQ (reference sequence). This CDR3 has 15 residues. V lost 0 bases to trimming and J lost 2 bases, with 10 bases between them. The CDR3: CASSLAIGLNYGYTF. In DNA, the CDR3 is TGTGCCAGCAGCTTAGCCATCGGTCTGAACTATGGCTACACCTTC.

The J gene is TRBJ2-7, the V gene TRBV7-6; 7 nucleotides align to TRBD1. The CDR3 length is 15 residues. Germline CDR1 SGHVS, CDR2 FNYEAQ. The trim removed 4 bases at V and 2 bases at J, leaving 8 bases unmatched. This CDR3 reads CASSSPGQATYEQYF. The CDR3, as DNA: TGTGCCAGCAGCTCACCTGGACAGGCAACCTACGAGCAGTACTTC.

The V gene is TRBV6-5, the J gene TRBJ1-2; TRBD1 matches at 7 bases. The CDR3 sequence is 15 residues long. Per germline, CDR1 MNHEY and CDR2 SVGAGI. The V segment lost 5 bases and the J segment 2 bases; nucleotides outside the gene matches: 8. In nucleotides, the CDR3 is TGTGCCAGCAGTCTACTCCAGGGGGTCAACTATGGCTACACCTTC. Amino acids: CASSLLQGVNYGYTF.

The chain recombines TRBV5-1 with TRBJ2-5; TRBD1 aligns across 7 bases. The last part of the DNA fits TRBJ2-7 better; the J call may be wrong. This CDR3 is built from 16 residues. The germline gives CDR1 SGHRS, CDR2 YFSETQ. Here the CDR3 reads CASSVRQTGSSYEQYF. The CDR3 DNA is TGCGCCAGCAGCGTAAGACAGACAGGGAGCTCCTACGAGCAGTACTTC.

The chain carries TRBV28 and TRBJ1-1; D perhaps matches TRBD1 (5 bases). Germline CDR1 and CDR2: MDHEN and SYDVKM. V lost 1 base to trimming and J lost 11 bases, with 11 bases between them. CDR3 length equals 12 residues. CDR3 sequence (DNA): TGTGCCAGCAGTTTATTAGGCAGGGTGGCTTTCTTT. Its translation is CASSLLGRVAFF.

The chain couples TRBV7-9 to TRBJ2-3; no clear D. V dropped 1 base and J dropped 11 bases, with 13 bases sitting between them. This CDR3 is 13 amino acids long. Germline lookup yields CDR1 SEHNR and CDR2 FQNEAQ (reference sequence). In nucleotides, the CDR3 is TGTGCCAGCAGCTTAGGAGGTAGCCCCCAGCAGTATTTT. This encodes CASSLGGSPQQYF.